The rows below give T cell receptor beta chains drawn from one sample of a study of shared clonotypes between healthy human individuals. Sequencing used immunoSEQ multiplex PCR; TCRdb keeps in-frame clones, though not all of them. The sample comprises about 2.1 million clones, over 85% of which are singletons, and more than 1.5% rests with the top ten. Sequencing input: naive CD8+ T cells from PBMCs. All receptors come from a man in his late teens or twenties in good health. Some clones in this sample may be carry-over from other donors' samples. The CDR3 runs from the conserved cysteine through the conserved F or W. The order of the fields is J gene, V gene, D gene, clone size, CDR3 protein, CDR3 DNA. The D gene is left open where the match is weak. Not all rows give a size; the values are once, few, many and, for expanded clones, a class.

>TRBJ1-2|TRBV9|TRBD1|.
CASSAGQELRSNYGYTF
TGTGCCAGCAGCGCTGGACAGGAGCTACGCTCTAACTATGGCTACACCTTC
>TRBJ2-1|TRBV27|.|.
CASLGTGLNNEQFF
TGTGCCAGCCTGGGGACTGGCCTAAACAATGAGCAGTTCTTC
>TRBJ2-2|TRBV5-6|.|.
CASSLEGRGVTGELFF
TGTGCCAGCAGCTTGGAAGGCAGGGGGGTCACCGGGGAGCTGTTTTTT
>TRBJ1-2|TRBV5-5|.|.
CASSTHSGYGYTF
TGTGCCAGCAGCACACACTCTGGGTATGGCTACACCTTC
>TRBJ1-1|TRBV19|TRBD1|once
CASSAGQIMNTEAFF
TGTGCCAGTAGTGCGGGACAGATTATGAACACTGAAGCTTTCTTT
>TRBJ1-2|TRBV10-3|.|.
CAIRGEARGPDTF
TGTGCCATCAGGGGCGAGGCTCGGGGCCCGGACACCTTC
>TRBJ2-7|TRBV28|.|.
CASSLQVSYEQYF
TGTGCCAGCAGCCTACAGGTCTCCTACGAGCAGTACTTC
>TRBJ2-1|TRBV11-3|.|.
CASSYFGPEQFF
TGTGCCAGCAGCTACTTTGGGCCTGAGCAGTTCTTC
>TRBJ2-2|TRBV29-1|.|.
CSVETAAYTGELFF
TGCAGCGTTGAAACGGCAGCGTACACCGGGGAGCTGTTTTTT
>TRBJ2-3|TRBV21-1|.|.
CASIWTLRGCTDTQYF
TGTGCCAGCATCTGGACCTTACGCGGCTGCACAGATACGCAGTATTTT
>TRBJ1-1|TRBV7-9|.|.
CASSLASVNTEAFF
TGTGCCAGCAGCTTAGCGTCGGTGAACACTGAAGCTTTCTTT
>TRBJ2-7|TRBV28|.|.
CASSWAPLNYEQYF
TGTGCCAGCAGTTGGGCACCTCTTAACTACGAGCAGTACTTC
>TRBJ2-7|TRBV7-2|.|.
CASSLPLAAPSYEQYF
TGTGCCAGCAGCTTACCGCTGGCTGCCCCCTCCTACGAGCAGTACTTC
>TRBJ2-3|TRBV27|.|.
CASSSRQSTDTQYF
TGTGCCAGCAGTTCTCGACAGAGCACAGATACGCAGTATTTT
>TRBJ1-1|TRBV28|.|.
CASSGLGYTEAFF
TGTGCCAGCAGTGGACTTGGGTACACTGAAGCTTTCTTT
>TRBJ2-1|TRBV5-6|.|.
CASSLGSGFEFF
TGTGCCAGCAGCTTGGGCTCCGGGTTTGAGTTCTTC
>TRBJ1-5|TRBV6-6|.|.
CASSYSGQASNQPQHF
TGTGCCAGCAGTTACTCCGGCCAAGCTAGCAATCAGCCCCAGCATTTT
>TRBJ1-5|TRBV5-3|TRBD1|.
CARSALQGGSLRRRNQPQHF
TGTGCCAGAAGCGCCCTCCAGGGGGGTTCCCTTCGTCGTCGCAATCAGCCCCAGCATTTT
>TRBJ2-2|TRBV5-8|.|.
CASSPFDGELFF
TGTGCCAGCAGCCCCTTCGACGGGGAGCTGTTTTTT
>TRBJ2-1|TRBV14|TRBD1|.
CASSRVPDREQFF
TGTGCCAGCAGCCGCGTCCCGGACAGGGAGCAGTTCTTC
>TRBJ1-1|TRBV5-1|.|few
CASSFSPGQGTEAFF
TGCGCCAGCAGCTTTAGCCCGGGACAAGGAACTGAAGCTTTCTTT
>TRBJ2-7|TRBV7-9|.|.
CASSSGSLEQYF
TGTGCCAGCAGCTCGGGATCCCTGGAGCAGTACTTC
>TRBJ1-1|TRBV13|.|.
CASSLGLEVGRTEAFF
TGTGCCAGCAGCTTAGGCCTGGAGGTGGGGAGGACTGAAGCTTTCTTT
>TRBJ2-5|TRBV21-1|.|.
CASTTNCIQETQYF
TGTGCCAGCACCACAAATTGCATCCAAGAGACCCAGTACTTC
>TRBJ2-6|TRBV5-6|TRBD1|.
CATTARGQSSGANVLTF
TGTGCCACCACCGCCCGGGGACAGAGCTCTGGGGCCAACGTCCTGACTTTC
>TRBJ2-7|TRBV28|.|.
CASSFVDSDYEQYF
TGTGCCAGCAGTTTTGTGGATTCCGACTACGAGCAGTACTTC
>TRBJ2-7|TRBV12-5|.|.
CASGLDRAGPKSF
TGTGCTAGTGGTTTGGATCGGGCGGGACCCAAGTCCTTC
>TRBJ2-1|TRBV28|.|.
CASSLGGNHGEQFF
TGTGCCAGCAGTTTAGGGGGGAATCATGGTGAGCAGTTCTTC
>TRBJ2-7|TRBV27|.|.
CATSWMAGGATYEQYF
TGTGCCACCTCTTGGATGGCGGGCGGGGCAACCTACGAGCAGTACTTC
>TRBJ2-5|TRBV16|TRBD2|.
CASSQVPAGGETQYF
TGTGCCAGCAGCCAAGTCCCAGCGGGAGGGGAGACCCAGTACTTC
>TRBJ2-5|TRBV27|.|.
CASSPLGHPVTETQYF
TGTGCCAGCAGTCCCCTGGGACACCCTGTTACGGAGACCCAGTACTTC
>TRBJ2-2|TRBV7-9|TRBD2|once
CASSSIQGLAGVSTGELFF
TGTGCCAGCAGCTCCATACAGGGACTAGCGGGTGTTAGCACCGGGGAGCTGTTTTTT
>TRBJ1-5|TRBV27|.|once
CASSLEGGNQPQHF
TGTGCCAGCAGTTTAGAAGGGGGGAATCAGCCCCAGCATTTT
>TRBJ2-2|TRBV9|TRBD2|.
CASSVGSGRVTGELFF
TGTGCCAGCAGCGTAGGGAGCGGGAGGGTAACCGGGGAGCTGTTTTTT
>TRBJ2-7|TRBV19|.|.
CASSILYGGLGEQYF
TGTGCCAGTAGTATTTTGTACGGAGGTCTGGGCGAGCAGTACTTC
>TRBJ2-5|TRBV30|.|once
CAWSVFPRGAQYF
TGTGCCTGGAGTGTATTCCCTAGGGGGGCCCAGTACTTC
>TRBJ2-1|TRBV7-9|TRBD2|.
CASSSPGLAYNEQFF
TGTGCCAGCAGCTCACCGGGACTAGCCTACAATGAGCAGTTCTTC
>TRBJ1-2|TRBV11-2|.|.
CASSLASSRDTYWGYTF
TGTGCCAGCAGCTTAGCAAGTTCCCGGGACACCTACTGGGGCTACACCTTC
>TRBJ2-6|TRBV27|.|.
CASSYAGQSIRVPSGANVLTF
TGTGCCAGCAGTTATGCGGGACAGTCCATCAGAGTTCCCTCTGGGGCCAACGTCCTGACTTTC
>TRBJ2-7|TRBV7-8|.|.
CASSISRGLSYEQYF
TGTGCCAGCAGCATCTCCAGGGGACTTTCCTACGAGCAGTACTTC
>TRBJ2-1|TRBV10-3|TRBD2|.
CAISGRAGGIFNEQFF
TGTGCCATCAGCGGGAGAGCGGGAGGTATTTTTAATGAGCAGTTCTTC
>TRBJ1-4|TRBV19|.|few
CASSFATNEKLFF
TGTGCCAGTAGTTTTGCAACTAATGAAAAACTGTTTTTT